Listed here are 19 T cell receptor beta chains from one sample, sequenced in a study of PD-1 blockade in classical Hodgkin lymphoma. This table comes from immunoSEQ multiplex PCR, and its TCRdb copy is limited to in-frame clones, with some not included. The sample holds about 15,000 clones, under 90% seen once. Time point reported: cycle 4 day 1 (C4D1), after more than five weeks of nivolumab. Every one of the patients relapsed after autologous stem cell transplantation (brentuximab vedotin exposure was variable). From thawed PBMCs, magnetic negative selection was used to isolate the CD8+ T cells. The source material was CD8+ T cells from blood, sampled before the fourth cycle of nivolumab. The source of these receptors is a human donor with classical Hodgkin lymphoma.

The J gene is TRBJ1-5, the V gene TRBV19, with 9 bases aligning to TRBD1. Germline V gives CDR1 LNHDA, CDR2 SQIVND (reference sequence). The CDR3 is 15 amino acids. The trim removed 5 bases at V and 4 bases at J, leaving 6 bases unmatched. For the CDR3, the DNA is TGTGCCAGTAGTCTCCGGACAGGGGTGAATCAGCCCCAGCATTTT. Its protein is CASSLRTGVNQPQHF.

Comment on this clone: The junction differs from germline at one of its ends, possibly a read error. The chain links TRBV11-2 to TRBJ2-3; 8 nucleotides match TRBD2. Germline V gene lookup returns CDR1 SGHAT and CDR2 FQNNGV. The CDR3 has 12 amino acids. The CDR3: CASSLVAGLQDF. Written as DNA, the CDR3 is TGTGCCAGCAGCTTAGTAGCGGGACTCCAGGATTTT.

The V call is TRBV10-3, the J call TRBJ2-1, with D unclear. The CDR3 is 17 amino acids. The V end lost 2 bases, the J end lost 2 bases, and 16 bases lay between the germline ends. Germline V gene sequence: CDR1 ENHRY, CDR2 SYGVKD. This chain's CDR3 is CAISESSPDLAYNEQFF. Written as DNA, the CDR3 is TGTGCCATCAGTGAGAGCAGCCCGGACCTTGCCTACAATGAGCAGTTCTTC.

V is TRBV28 and J is TRBJ2-5, with a tentative D call TRBD2 (5 bases). The ends were cut back, 3 bases at V and 4 bases at J, with 12 bases in the middle. CDR3 length: 14 residues. Germline V gene data show CDR1 as MDHEN and CDR2 as SYDVKM. The CDR3 sequence: CASSFFRSGETQYF. For the CDR3, the DNA is TGTGCCAGCAGTTTTTTCCGGAGCGGAGAGACCCAGTACTTC.

V gene TRBV6-5 combines with J gene TRBJ2-2; D may match TRBD1 or TRBD2 (5 bases each). The CDR3 runs 15 residues. Germline values: CDR1 MNHEY, CDR2 SVGAGI. V lost 0 bases, J lost 5 bases, and 10 bases lay in between. CDR3 region: CASSYSWDLTGELFF. The DNA for the CDR3 is TGTGCCAGCAGTTACTCTTGGGACCTAACCGGGGAGCTGTTTTTT.

The chain uses TRBV28 and TRBJ1-4; D gene uncertain. The CDR3 totals 14 residues. Germline V CDR1 and CDR2: MDHEN, SYDVKM. The V end lost 6 bases, the J end lost 4 bases, and 12 bases lay between the germline ends. The CDR3 reads CASSILRYNEKLFF. As DNA, the CDR3 is TGTGCCAGCAGCATCTTGAGGTATAATGAAAAACTGTTTTTT.

V usage is TRBV18 and J usage is TRBJ1-4; possibly TRBD1 for D (5 bases). The CDR3 extends over 13 amino acids. V was shortened by 2 bases and J by 8 bases, with 9 bases between the two germline ends. CDR1 and CDR2 from the germline V gene are KGHSH and LQKENI. The CDR3 DNA reads as TGTGCCAGCTCACCATGGGGGGACGAAAAACTGTTTTTT. It yields the protein CASSPWGDEKLFF.

V usage is TRBV9 and J usage is TRBJ2-1; D gene uncertain. This CDR3 region has 15 residues. Germline V CDR1 and CDR2: SGDLS, YYNGEE. Trimming removed 2 bases from V and 3 bases from J, with 12 bases in between. CDR3 amino acids: CASSVQPKGYNEQFF. The CDR3 region has the DNA TGTGCCAGCAGCGTTCAGCCGAAGGGCTACAATGAGCAGTTCTTC.

The chain couples TRBV19 to TRBJ2-2; possible D gene TRBD1, 6 bases. V gave up 7 bases and J gave up 0 bases, with 12 bases separating them. Per germline, CDR1 LNHDA and CDR2 SQIVND (reference sequence). This CDR3 has 15 amino acids. In DNA form, the CDR3 reads TGTGCCAGTAAGGGCCAGGGGACGAACACCGGGGAGCTGTTTTTT. The encoded protein is CASKGQGTNTGELFF.

This chain uses TRBV7-9 with TRBJ1-6, with D perhaps TRBD1 (6 bases). The germline V gene encodes CDR1 SEHNR and CDR2 FQNEAQ (reference sequence). V lost 5 bases and J lost 8, with 13 bases in between. The CDR3 consists of 14 residues. The CDR3 sequence: CASSTGQSDSPLHF. Here the CDR3 DNA reads TGTGCCAGCAGCACAGGACAGTCTGATTCACCCCTCCACTTT. The full variable domain, its missing parts supplied by reference TRBV7-9 and TRBJ1-6, is DTGVSQNPRHKITKRGQNVTFRCDPISEHNRLYWYRQTLGQGPEFLTYFQNEAQLEKSRLLSDRFSAERPKGSFSTLEIQRTEQGDSAMYLCASSTGQSDSPLHFGNGTRLTVT.

This clone appeared once. The chain recombines TRBV15 with TRBJ2-1; 9 positions agree with TRBD2. The CDR3 has 14 amino acids. CDR1 LNHNV and CDR2 YYDKDF come from the germline V gene (reference sequence). Unmatched junction bases numbered 3, after V lost 6 bases and J lost 3 bases. The CDR3 DNA reads TGTGCCACCAGTGGTAGCGGGGGCTACAATGAGCAGTTCTTC. It translates to CATSGSGGYNEQFF.

This clone occurred once. The J gene is TRBJ2-7, the V gene TRBV6-1; 9 bases are a match to TRBD1. V gave up 1 base and J gave up 1 base; unmatched junction bases: 8. The CDR3 has 17 residues. Germline assignment: CDR1 MNHNS and CDR2 SASEGT. The DNA of the CDR3 is TGTGCCAGCAGTGAAGTCCTCCAGGGGACAGGGTCCTACGAGCAGTACTTC. As protein: CASSEVLQGTGSYEQYF.

This clone was detected only once. V usage is TRBV4-1 and J usage is TRBJ2-3; no definite D call. This CDR3 is 15 amino acids long. Germline CDR1 MGHRA, CDR2 YSYEKL. The germline V and J ends were trimmed by 1 base and 0 bases, with 8 bases remaining between them. CDR3 nucleotide sequence: TGCGCCAGCAGCCAAGCGCGCCCTAGCACAGATACGCAGTATTTT. This translates into CASSQARPSTDTQYF.

V and J are TRBV14 and TRBJ1-2; D remains ambiguous. Trimming shortened V by 8 bases and J by 4 bases, and 11 bases separated the two germline ends. The germline V gene has CDR1 SGHDN and CDR2 FVKESK. The CDR3 is made up of 12 amino acids. CDR3 residues: CASPLGPYGYTF. The CDR3 bases are TGTGCCAGCCCTCTAGGGCCCTATGGCTACACCTTC.

This rearrangement joins TRBV4-2 to TRBJ1-1; a possible D gene is TRBD1 (5 bases). Germline lookup yields CDR1 LGHNA and CDR2 YNFKEQ. Trimming took off 1 base at V and 8 bases at J, with 14 bases between the two ends. This CDR3 is built from 14 residues. The CDR3 nucleotides are TGTGCCAGCAGCCAAGGTGAAGGGGTTGCCGAAGCTTTCTTT. This codes for CASSQGEGVAEAFF.

The chain links TRBV28 to TRBJ1-1; D call uncertain. This CDR3 has 12 residues. Germline-derived CDR1 and CDR2 are MDHEN and SYDVKM. V lost 4 bases and J 0 bases, leaving 3 bases between the germline ends. The CDR3 coding sequence is TGTGCCAGCAGTTGGATGAACACTGAAGCTTTCTTT. Amino acid sequence: CASSWMNTEAFF.

This chain joins TRBV6-5 and TRBJ2-1; the D is unclear. Trimming removed 5 bases at V and 2 bases at J, with 13 bases between. The CDR3 is 15 amino acids. Germline CDR1 is MNHEY and CDR2 is SVGAGI. For the CDR3, the DNA is TGTGCCAGCAGTCCCGGTAGCTTTACCTACAATGAGCAGTTCTTC. As protein: CASSPGSFTYNEQFF.

This chain joins TRBV27 and TRBJ1-5, with a weak D call TRBD1 (6 bases). Trimming took off 3 bases at V and 5 bases at J, with 11 bases between the two ends. The CDR3 loop spans 14 amino acids. The germline V gene encodes CDR1 MNHEY and CDR2 SMNVEV (reference sequence). CDR3 protein: CASSFGGQHQPQHF. The CDR3, as DNA: TGTGCCAGCAGTTTTGGAGGACAGCATCAGCCCCAGCATTTT.

The chain joins TRBV15 to TRBJ2-3; D uncertain. With 0 bases removed from V and 5 bases from J, the gap between germline ends came to 3 bases. This CDR3 is 12 amino acids long. Germline V lookup: CDR1 LNHNV, CDR2 YYDKDF (reference sequence). The CDR3 loop is CATSRDQDTQYF. In DNA form, the CDR3 reads TGTGCCACCAGCAGAGATCAAGATACGCAGTATTTT.